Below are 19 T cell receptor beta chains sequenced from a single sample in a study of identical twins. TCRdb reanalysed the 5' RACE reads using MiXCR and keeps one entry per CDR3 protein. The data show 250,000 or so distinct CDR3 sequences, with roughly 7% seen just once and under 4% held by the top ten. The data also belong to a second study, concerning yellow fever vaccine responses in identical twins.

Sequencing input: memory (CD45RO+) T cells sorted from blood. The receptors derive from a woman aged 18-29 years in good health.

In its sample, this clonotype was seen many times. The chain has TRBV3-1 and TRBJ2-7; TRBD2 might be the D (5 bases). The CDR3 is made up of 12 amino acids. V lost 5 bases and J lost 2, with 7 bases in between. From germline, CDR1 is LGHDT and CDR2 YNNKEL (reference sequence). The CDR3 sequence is CASSFGAYEQYF. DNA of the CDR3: TGTGCCAGCAGCTTCGGGGCCTACGAGCAGTACTTC.

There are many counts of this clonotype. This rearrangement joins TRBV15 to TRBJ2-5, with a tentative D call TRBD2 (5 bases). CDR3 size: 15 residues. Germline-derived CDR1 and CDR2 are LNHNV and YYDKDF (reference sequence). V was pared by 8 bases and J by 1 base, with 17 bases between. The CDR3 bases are TGTGCCACCCGCCGAGGGTCGGGATCCCAAGAGACCCAGTACTTC. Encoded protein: CATRRGSGSQETQYF.

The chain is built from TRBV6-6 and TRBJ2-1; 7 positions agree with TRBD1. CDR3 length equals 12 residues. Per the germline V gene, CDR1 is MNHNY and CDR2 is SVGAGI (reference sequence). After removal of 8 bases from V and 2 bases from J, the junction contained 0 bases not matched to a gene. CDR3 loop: CASGTAYNEQFF. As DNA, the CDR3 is TGTGCCAGCGGGACAGCCTACAATGAGCAGTTCTTC.

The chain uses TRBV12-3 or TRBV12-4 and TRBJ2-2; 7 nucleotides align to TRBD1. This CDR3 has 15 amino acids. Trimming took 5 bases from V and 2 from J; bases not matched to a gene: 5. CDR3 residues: CASSTRQGNTGELFF. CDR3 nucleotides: TGTGCCAGCAGTACCCGACAGGGAAACACCGGGGAGCTGTTTTTT.

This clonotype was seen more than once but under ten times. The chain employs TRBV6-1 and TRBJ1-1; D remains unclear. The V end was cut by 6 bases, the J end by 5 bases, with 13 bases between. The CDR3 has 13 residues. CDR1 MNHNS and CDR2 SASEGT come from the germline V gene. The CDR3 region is CASRSTAHTEAFF. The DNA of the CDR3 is TGTGCCAGCAGATCCACGGCTCATACTGAAGCTTTCTTT.

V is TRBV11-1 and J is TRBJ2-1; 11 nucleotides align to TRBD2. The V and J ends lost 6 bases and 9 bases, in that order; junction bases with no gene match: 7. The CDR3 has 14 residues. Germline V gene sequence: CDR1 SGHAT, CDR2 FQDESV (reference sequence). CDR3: CASSLSGREAEQFF. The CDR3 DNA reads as TGTGCCAGCAGTCTTAGCGGGAGGGAAGCTGAGCAGTTCTTC.

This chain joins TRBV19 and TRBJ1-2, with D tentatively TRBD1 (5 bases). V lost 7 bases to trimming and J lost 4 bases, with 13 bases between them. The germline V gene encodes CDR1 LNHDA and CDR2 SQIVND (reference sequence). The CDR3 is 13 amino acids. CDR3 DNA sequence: TGTGCCAGTAATAACAGGAACGGCTATGGCTACACCTTC. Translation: CASNNRNGYGYTF.

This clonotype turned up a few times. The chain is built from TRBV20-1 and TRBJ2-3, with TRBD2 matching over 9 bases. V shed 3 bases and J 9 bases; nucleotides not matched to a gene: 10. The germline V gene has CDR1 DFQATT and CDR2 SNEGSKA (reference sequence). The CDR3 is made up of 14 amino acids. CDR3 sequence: CSASGAGGPRTQYF. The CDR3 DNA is TGCAGTGCTAGTGGGGCGGGGGGGCCTCGGACGCAGTATTTT.

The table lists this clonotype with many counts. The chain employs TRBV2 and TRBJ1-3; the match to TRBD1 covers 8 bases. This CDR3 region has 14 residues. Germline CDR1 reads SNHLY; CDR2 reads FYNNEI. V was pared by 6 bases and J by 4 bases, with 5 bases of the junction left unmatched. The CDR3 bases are TGTGCCAGCAGAGGGACAGGAGTCGGAAACACCATATATTTT. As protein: CASRGTGVGNTIYF.

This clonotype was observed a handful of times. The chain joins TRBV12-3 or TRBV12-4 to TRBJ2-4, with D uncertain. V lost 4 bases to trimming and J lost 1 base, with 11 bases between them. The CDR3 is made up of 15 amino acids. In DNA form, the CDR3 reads TGTGCCAGCAGTTCCTACATGACTGCCAAAAACATTCAGTACTTC. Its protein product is CASSSYMTAKNIQYF.

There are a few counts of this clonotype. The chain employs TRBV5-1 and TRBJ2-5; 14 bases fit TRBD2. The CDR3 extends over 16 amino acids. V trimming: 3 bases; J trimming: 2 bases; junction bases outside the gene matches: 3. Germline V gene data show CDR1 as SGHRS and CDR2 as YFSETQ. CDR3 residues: CASSSTSGGEQETQYF. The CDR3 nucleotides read TGCGCCAGCAGCTCGACTAGCGGGGGGGAACAAGAGACCCAGTACTTC.

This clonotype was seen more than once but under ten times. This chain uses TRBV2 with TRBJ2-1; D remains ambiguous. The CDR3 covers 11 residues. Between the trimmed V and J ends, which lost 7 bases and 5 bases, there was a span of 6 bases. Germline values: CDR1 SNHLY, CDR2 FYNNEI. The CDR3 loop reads CASTFHNEQFF. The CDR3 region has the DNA TGTGCCAGCACGTTTCACAATGAGCAGTTCTTC.

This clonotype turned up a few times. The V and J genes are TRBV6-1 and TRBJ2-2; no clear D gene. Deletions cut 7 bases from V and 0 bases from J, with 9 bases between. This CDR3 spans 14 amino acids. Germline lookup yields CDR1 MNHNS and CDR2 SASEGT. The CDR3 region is CASTALTNTGELFF. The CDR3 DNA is TGTGCCAGCACCGCCCTAACGAACACCGGGGAGCTGTTTTTT.

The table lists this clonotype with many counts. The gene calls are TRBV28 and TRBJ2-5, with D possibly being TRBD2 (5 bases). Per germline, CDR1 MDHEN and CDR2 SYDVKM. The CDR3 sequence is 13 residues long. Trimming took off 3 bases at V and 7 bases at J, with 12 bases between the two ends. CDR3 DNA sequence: TGTGCCAGCAGTTTCCTGGTTGAGGGGACCCAGTACTTC. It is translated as CASSFLVEGTQYF.

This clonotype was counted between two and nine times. CDR3 in DNA: TGTGCCAGCAGAACTGGACAGGGGGCAACCTATGGCTACACCTTC. It yields the protein CASRTGQGATYGYTF. The chain joins TRBV2 to TRBJ1-2, with 11 bases aligning to TRBD1. The germline V gene encodes CDR1 SNHLY and CDR2 FYNNEI. This CDR3 is built from 15 residues. With 6 bases clipped from V and 4 bases from J, the junction kept 7 bases outside the gene matches. The whole variable domain, filled in from reference TRBV2 and TRBJ1-2, reads EPEVTQTPSHQVTQMGQEVILRCVPISNHLYFYWYRQILGQKVEFLVSFYNNEISEKSEIFDDQFSVERPDGSNFTLKIRSTKLEDSAMYFCASRTGQGATYGYTFGSGTRLTVV.

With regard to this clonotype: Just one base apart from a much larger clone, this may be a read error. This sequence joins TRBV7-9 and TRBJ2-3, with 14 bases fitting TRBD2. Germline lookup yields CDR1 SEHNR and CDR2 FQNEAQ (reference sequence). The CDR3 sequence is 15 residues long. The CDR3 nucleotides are TGTGACAGCAGCTTAGGGACTAGCGGGAGTCGTACGCAGTATTTT. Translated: CDSSLGTSGSRTQYF.

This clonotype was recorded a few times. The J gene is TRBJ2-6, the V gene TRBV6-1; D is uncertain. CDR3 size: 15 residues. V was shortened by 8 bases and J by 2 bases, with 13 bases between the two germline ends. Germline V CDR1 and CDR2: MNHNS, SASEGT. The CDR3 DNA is TGTGCCAGCGCGTTAAAGGGAACTGGGGCCAACGTCCTGACTTTC. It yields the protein CASALKGTGANVLTF.

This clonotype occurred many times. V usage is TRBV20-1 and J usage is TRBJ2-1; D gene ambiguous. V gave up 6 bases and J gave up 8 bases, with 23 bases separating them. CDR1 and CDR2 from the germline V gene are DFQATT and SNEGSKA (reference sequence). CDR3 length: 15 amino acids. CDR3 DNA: TGCAGTGCCAAACCACCAGAGTCGTTTTCGCATGAGCAGTTCTTC. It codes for CSAKPPESFSHEQFF.

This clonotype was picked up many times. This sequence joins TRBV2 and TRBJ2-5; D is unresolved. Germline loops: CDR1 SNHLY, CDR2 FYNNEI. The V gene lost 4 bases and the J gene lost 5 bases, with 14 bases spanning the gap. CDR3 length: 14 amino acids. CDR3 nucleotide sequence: TGTGCCAGCAGTGGGCCCCCGGATTTTGAGACCCAGTACTTC. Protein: CASSGPPDFETQYF.